These T cell receptor beta chains were read from a single sample in a study of T-cell reconstitution after alpha-beta-depleted transplantation in children. Via MiXCR, TCRdb re-called the PCR reads, giving one row per CDR3 protein. The sample lists about 980,000 distinct CDR3 sequences; about 31% were seen once. The source material was PBMCs, mostly from graft donor cells, sampled 360 days after TCRalphabeta/CD19-depleted stem cell transplant. These receptors originate from a boy less than two years old who had a stem cell transplant for SCID, so the T cells may come from the graft donor. Both conserved end residues are part of each CDR3. A D gene is named only where the DNA matches it firmly. The size of a clone is reported for some rows only, either as once, few or many, or as a class for expanded clones.

j_call d_call clone_size v_call cdr3_aa cdr3_nt
TRBJ2-1 TRBD1 NA TRBV12-3/TRBV12-4 CASSSARGTGAVNEQFF TGTGCCAGCAGCTCCGCTCGGGGGACAGGGGCGGTCAATGAGCAGTTCTTC
TRBJ1-1 NA NA TRBV20-1 CSASVPGNTEAFF TGCAGTGCTAGTGTCCCTGGGAACACTGAAGCTTTCTTT
TRBJ2-5 NA few TRBV12-3/TRBV12-4 CASSFRPRGLGQETQYF TGTGCCAGCAGTTTTCGTCCGCGGGGTCTGGGCCAAGAGACCCAGTACTTC
TRBJ2-4 NA NA TRBV10-3 CAISEYGREGDIQYF TGTGCCATCAGTGAGTATGGCAGGGAAGGAGACATTCAGTACTTC
TRBJ1-1 NA NA TRBV15 CATSRTGWNTEAFF TGTGCCACCAGCAGAACAGGGTGGAACACTGAAGCTTTCTTT
TRBJ2-4 NA few TRBV20-1 CSARVEDLNIQYF TGCAGTGCTAGAGTCGAAGACCTAAACATTCAGTACTTC
TRBJ2-1 NA NA TRBV12-3/TRBV12-4 CASSPPRVGEQFF TGTGCCAGCAGTCCCCCCAGGGTCGGTGAGCAGTTCTTC
TRBJ2-6 NA NA TRBV18 CASSPRGPGERTGANVLTF TGTGCCAGCTCACCACGAGGTCCAGGGGAGAGGACTGGGGCCAACGTCCTGACTTTC
TRBJ1-1 NA NA TRBV15 CATSRDRTVMNTEAFF TGTGCCACCAGCAGAGATCGGACAGTTATGAACACTGAAGCTTTCTTT
TRBJ2-3 TRBD2 NA TRBV12-3/TRBV12-4 CASSSRLAGGRADTQYF TGTGCCAGCAGTTCCAGACTAGCGGGGGGCAGGGCGGATACGCAGTATTTT
TRBJ1-1 TRBD1 NA TRBV6-1 CASSRTGRLNTEAFF TGTGCCAGCAGTCGGACAGGGAGGCTCAACACTGAAGCTTTCTTT
TRBJ1-5 NA few TRBV6-1 CASSDGGYVIQPQHF TGTGCCAGCAGTGATGGCGGATATGTTATCCAGCCCCAGCATTTT
TRBJ2-2 NA NA TRBV6-1 CASRPRDLDTGELFF TGTGCCAGCAGGCCCAGGGACTTGGACACCGGGGAGCTGTTTTTT
TRBJ1-5 NA NA TRBV2 CASSDGRYNQPQHF TGTGCCAGCAGTGATGGGAGATACAATCAGCCCCAGCATTTT
TRBJ2-4 NA NA TRBV6-5 CASNSPRAKNIQYF TGTGCCAGCAATTCTCCACGGGCCAAAAACATTCAGTACTTC
TRBJ2-7 NA NA TRBV12-3/TRBV12-4 CASSLDGSYYEQYF TGTGCCAGCAGCCTTGACGGGTCCTACTACGAGCAGTACTTC
TRBJ1-3 NA few TRBV6-5 CASSYSSGANGNTIYF TGTGCCAGCAGTTACTCCTCAGGGGCTAATGGAAACACCATATATTTT
TRBJ2-3 NA NA TRBV10-3 CAISEQGDTQYF TGTGCCATCAGTGAGCAAGGGGATACGCAGTATTTT
TRBJ2-1 NA NA TRBV4-2 CASSPDWGHEQFF TGTGCCAGCAGCCCCGACTGGGGCCATGAGCAGTTCTTC
TRBJ1-1 TRBD1 few TRBV6-2/TRBV6-3 CASRAGTEAFF TGTGCCAGCAGAGCCGGGACAGAGGCTTTCTTT
TRBJ2-3 NA once TRBV30 CAWTPDDTQYF TGTGCCTGGACCCCCGACGATACGCAGTATTTT
TRBJ1-5 TRBD1 few TRBV12-3/TRBV12-4 CASRPWTGSRGSNQPQHF TGTGCCAGCAGGCCCTGGACAGGGTCCCGGGGTAGCAATCAGCCCCAGCATTTT
TRBJ1-2 TRBD1 NA TRBV5-1 CASSPGTAANYGYTF TGCGCCAGCAGCCCGGGGACAGCCGCTAACTATGGCTACACCTTC
TRBJ1-5 TRBD1 NA TRBV2 CASSLRQGIQPQHF TGTGCCAGCAGTTTAAGACAGGGAATTCAGCCCCAGCATTTT
TRBJ2-2 NA few TRBV13 CASSSSPENPGELFF TGTGCCAGCAGCTCCAGCCCCGAAAATCCCGGGGAGCTGTTTTTT
TRBJ2-7 NA few TRBV28 CASRPQRSPYEQYF TGTGCCAGCAGACCACAGCGCTCCCCTTACGAGCAGTACTTC
TRBJ1-4 NA NA TRBV20-1 CSAAGPSEKLFF TGCAGTGCTGCGGGCCCTTCCGAAAAACTGTTTTTT
TRBJ2-5 TRBD2 NA TRBV20-1 CSAKRGRETQYF TGCAGTGCTAAGCGGGGAAGAGAGACCCAGTACTTC
TRBJ2-4 TRBD1 NA TRBV6-1 CASKKSGGAKNIQYF TGTGCCAGCAAAAAGTCAGGGGGCGCCAAAAACATTCAGTACTTC
TRBJ2-2 TRBD2 few TRBV5-1 CASSPGVASGVDGELFF TGCGCCAGCAGCCCGGGGGTCGCTAGCGGGGTCGACGGGGAGCTGTTTTTT
TRBJ1-6 TRBD1 NA TRBV6-1 CASRPMRTGPLRNSPLHF TGTGCCAGCAGACCTATGCGGACAGGGCCGCTCCGTAATTCACCCCTCCACTTT
TRBJ2-1 TRBD1 once TRBV15 CATSPRDSNEQFF TGTGCCACCAGCCCCAGGGACAGTAATGAGCAGTTCTTC
TRBJ2-7 NA few TRBV10-3 CAISESRVGPEQYF TGTGCCATCAGTGAGTCGAGGGTAGGACCCGAGCAGTACTTC
TRBJ1-5 NA NA TRBV28 CASSFPWGFNQPQHF TGTGCCAGCAGTTTTCCTTGGGGTTTCAATCAGCCCCAGCATTTT
TRBJ1-5 NA NA TRBV18 CASSPSGPLLSQPQHF TGTGCCAGCTCACCATCAGGACCGCTCTTGAGCCAGCCCCAGCATTTT
TRBJ1-4 TRBD1 few TRBV12-3/TRBV12-4 CASSLPGTGANEKLFF TGTGCCAGCAGTTTACCGGGGACAGGGGCTAATGAAAAACTGTTTTTT
TRBJ1-1 NA NA TRBV20-1 CSARWRPKIIGTTEAFF TGCAGTGCTAGATGGCGCCCGAAAATCATCGGCACCACTGAAGCTTTCTTT
TRBJ2-3 NA NA TRBV30 CAWGQDATDTQYF TGTGCCTGGGGTCAGGATGCCACAGATACGCAGTATTTT
TRBJ1-1 NA NA TRBV5-1 CASSPYTDSEAFF TGCGCCAGCAGCCCCTACACGGATTCTGAAGCTTTCTTT
TRBJ2-2 NA NA TRBV11-3 CASSLVALLNTGELFF TGTGCCAGCAGCTTAGTGGCACTTCTCAACACCGGGGAGCTGTTTTTT
TRBJ2-3 TRBD2 many TRBV5-4 CASSFSLAGGTDTQYF TGTGCCAGCAGCTTCTCACTAGCGGGGGGCACAGATACGCAGTATTTT
TRBJ2-7 NA few TRBV27 CASSPSSSLGPYEQYF TGTGCCAGCAGCCCTTCCTCCTCTTTAGGACCCTACGAGCAGTACTTC
TRBJ2-2 NA few TRBV15 CATSGNSNTGELFF TGTGCCACCAGTGGGAATTCGAACACCGGGGAGCTGTTTTTT
TRBJ2-7 TRBD1 few TRBV2 CASRVGQGRTYEQYF TGTGCCAGCAGAGTAGGACAGGGGAGGACCTACGAGCAGTACTTC
TRBJ2-1 TRBD1 NA TRBV28 CASSSHGQVNEQFF TGTGCCAGCAGTTCGCATGGACAGGTCAATGAGCAGTTCTTC
TRBJ1-4 NA few TRBV11-2 CASSSGASNEKLFF TGTGCCAGCAGCTCCGGCGCAAGTAATGAAAAACTGTTTTTT
TRBJ2-2 NA many TRBV5-1 CASSPTGPNTGELFF TGCGCCAGCAGCCCAACAGGGCCGAACACCGGGGAGCTGTTTTTT
TRBJ2-7 NA NA TRBV5-1 CASSFQGEFLYEQYF TGCGCCAGCAGCTTCCAAGGGGAATTTTTGTACGAGCAGTACTTC
TRBJ2-5 TRBD2 NA TRBV2 CASSEVRERGGTQYF TGTGCCAGCAGTGAAGTGCGAGAGCGGGGGGGGACCCAGTACTTC
TRBJ2-6 NA NA TRBV4-1 CASSQEPPEAGFSLSGANVLTF TGCGCCAGCAGCCAAGAGCCACCGGAGGCAGGGTTCTCTCTCTCTGGGGCCAACGTCCTGACTTTC
TRBJ2-7 NA NA TRBV5-1 CASSFERYYEQYF TGCGCCAGCAGCTTTGAACGGTACTACGAGCAGTACTTC
TRBJ1-3 NA NA TRBV28 CASSGWMRGNTIYF TGTGCCAGCAGCGGGTGGATGAGAGGAAACACCATATATTTT
TRBJ2-7 NA few TRBV12-3/TRBV12-4 CASGHGVAYF TGTGCCAGCGGCCATGGGGTTGCGTACTTC
TRBJ2-1 NA few TRBV10-3 CAISGGGSANEQFF TGTGCCATCAGTGGGGGGGGCTCTGCGAATGAGCAGTTCTTC
TRBJ2-7 NA NA TRBV5-1 CASSLDGSRYEQYF TGCGCCAGCAGCTTGGACGGAAGCCGCTACGAGCAGTACTTC